These 23 T cell receptor beta chains share one sample of origin, sequenced in a study of OX40 agonist ivuxolimab in advanced cancers. This table comes from immunoSEQ multiplex PCR, and its TCRdb copy is limited to in-frame clones, with some not included. The sample includes about 48,000 clones, approximately 86% of them seen just once. Sequences were derived from CD4+ or CD8+ T cells sorted from blood, sampled in a trial of the OX40 agonist ivuxolimab. The receptors derive from an adult with an advanced solid tumor such as melanoma, head and neck, liver or kidney cancer.

The gene calls are TRBV4-3 and TRBJ1-2; TRBD1 aligns across 9 bases. There are 16 residues in the CDR3. With 4 bases clipped from V and 6 bases from J, the junction kept 12 bases outside the gene matches. CDR1 and CDR2 (germline): LGHNA, YSLEER. The CDR3 DNA reads as TGCGCCAGCAGCCCTCGGCCGGGACAGGGAGCACATGGCTACACCTTC. Residues: CASSPRPGQGAHGYTF.

The genes are TRBV5-1 and TRBJ2-3; no definite D call. Germline loops: CDR1 SGHRS, CDR2 YFSETQ. The CDR3 length is 16 residues. V dropped 0 bases and J dropped 0 bases, with 11 bases sitting between them. CDR3 in amino acids: CASSLGWTSSTDTQYF. CDR3 DNA: TGCGCCAGCAGCTTGGGATGGACCTCTAGCACAGATACGCAGTATTTT.

This chain joins TRBV20-1 and TRBJ2-3; D remains unclear. CDR1 and CDR2 (germline): DFQATT, SNEGSKA (reference sequence). Trimming left V 0 bases short and J 7 bases short, with 5 bases between. The CDR3 consists of 11 residues. CDR3 amino acids: CSAREVNTQYF. The DNA for the CDR3 is TGCAGTGCTAGAGAGGTGAATACGCAGTATTTT.

The rearrangement links TRBV18 to TRBJ1-2; D gene unclear. The CDR3 length is 15 residues. Germline V gene sequence: CDR1 KGHSH, CDR2 LQKENI. Trimming stripped 3 bases from V and 0 bases from J, with 11 bases between. The CDR3 region has the DNA TGTGCCAGCTCACCTGGACCTTCTTCTAACTATGGCTACACCTTC. Translated, it gives CASSPGPSSNYGYTF.

The chain links TRBV4-1 to TRBJ1-3, with D hard to call. V gave up 4 bases and J gave up 2 bases, with 12 bases separating them. The CDR3 has 15 residues. CDR1 MGHRA and CDR2 YSYEKL come from the germline V gene. In DNA, the CDR3 is TGCGCCAGCAGCCGTAGGGTGGGAGCTGGAAACACCATATATTTT. This codes for CASSRRVGAGNTIYF.

The chain carries TRBV13 and TRBJ1-3, with unresolved D. The length of the CDR3 is 16 residues. Trimming stripped 1 base from V and 0 bases from J, with 10 bases between. From germline, CDR1 is PRHDT and CDR2 FYEKMQ (reference sequence). The CDR3 sequence is CASSLVARVSGNTIYF. The CDR3 DNA sequence: TGTGCCAGCAGCTTAGTTGCCAGAGTCTCTGGAAACACCATATATTTT.

V and J are TRBV10-3 and TRBJ1-2, with a possible D match to TRBD1 (6 bases). The CDR3 contains 13 residues. Germline CDR1 reads ENHRY; CDR2 reads SYGVKD. V lost 6 bases and J 6 bases, leaving 14 bases between the germline ends. The CDR3 DNA reads as TGTGCCATCAGCTTAGGGGGTAAAGATGGCTACACCTTC. Translated: CAISLGGKDGYTF.

V and J are TRBV29-1 and TRBJ2-5; D possibly uses TRBD1 or TRBD2 (6 bases each). The CDR3 extends over 13 amino acids. Germline V CDR1 and CDR2: SQVTM, ANQGSEA. The V and J ends lost 3 bases and 0 bases respectively, with 8 bases between them. CDR3 DNA sequence: TGCAGCGTTGACGGGGGCAACCAAGAGACCCAGTACTTC. Translated, it gives CSVDGGNQETQYF.

V is TRBV10-3 and J is TRBJ2-5; 10 nucleotides match TRBD2. The V segment lost 4 bases and the J segment 0 bases; nucleotides outside the gene matches: 17. The CDR3 sequence is 20 residues long. Germline CDR1 and CDR2: ENHRY and SYGVKD. The DNA for the CDR3 is TGTGCCATCAGTGGCCCTTCTTCTAGCGGGAGTCCCGAGTACCAAGAGACCCAGTACTTC. Encoded protein: CAISGPSSSGSPEYQETQYF.

The CDR3 DNA sequence: TGCAGCGTAGTAACAGGGGCCCTCCACACTGAAGCTTTCTTT. Its protein product is CSVVTGALHTEAFF. The chain links TRBV29-1 to TRBJ1-1; 7 bases are a match to TRBD1. Germline-derived CDR1 and CDR2 are SQVTM and ANQGSEA. This CDR3 region has 14 residues. The V and J ends lost 6 bases and 3 bases, in that order; junction bases with no gene match: 10.

The V call is TRBV7-9, the J call TRBJ1-1; a possible D gene is TRBD1 (5 bases). The CDR3 length is 14 residues. CDR1 and CDR2 from the germline V gene are SEHNR and FQNEAQ (reference sequence). V was trimmed by 7 bases and J by 4 bases, leaving 16 bases between them. Here the CDR3 reads CASTLSGGVTEAFF. Here the CDR3 DNA reads TGTGCCAGCACCCTCTCGGGGGGTGTCACTGAAGCTTTCTTT.

The rearrangement joins TRBV6-5 to TRBJ2-5, with D possibly matching TRBD1 (5 bases). The CDR3 extends over 15 amino acids. Germline lookup yields CDR1 MNHEY and CDR2 SVGAGI. V gave up 7 bases and J gave up 5 bases, with 20 bases separating them. Here the CDR3 reads CASTPPSGHMETQYF. The CDR3 DNA sequence: TGTGCCAGCACCCCCCCTTCAGGACATATGGAGACCCAGTACTTC.

The chain carries TRBV7-2 and TRBJ1-1, with a tentative D call TRBD1 (5 bases). Trimming pared 5 bases from V and 1 base from J, leaving 8 bases between. Germline loops: CDR1 SGHTA, CDR2 FQGNSA. There are 13 residues in the CDR3. CDR3 coding DNA: TGTGCCAGCAGCCCCCAGGGGAACACTGAAGCTTTCTTT. Translated: CASSPQGNTEAFF.

On this clone itself: Different DNA sequences within this sample yield the same CDR3. The chain employs TRBV7-9 and TRBJ1-1; D ambiguous. Trimming took off 5 bases at V and 1 base at J, with 8 bases between the two ends. Germline V lookup: CDR1 SEHNR, CDR2 FQNEAQ (reference sequence). The CDR3 length is 13 residues. The CDR3: CASSLDPNTEAFF. As DNA, the CDR3 is TGTGCCAGCAGCCTCGACCCGAACACTGAAGCTTTCTTT.

The chain is built from TRBV30 and TRBJ2-1; D may correspond to TRBD1 or TRBD2 (6 bases each). The CDR3 totals 12 residues. V lost 3 bases to trimming and J lost 7 bases, with 10 bases between them. Germline V gives CDR1 GTSNPN, CDR2 SVGIG (reference sequence). The CDR3 DNA is TGTGCCTGGAGGCTAGGGGGGAATGAGCAGTTCTTC. Translated, it gives CAWRLGGNEQFF.

The chain links TRBV27 to TRBJ2-5, with 9 bases aligning to TRBD1. The germline CDR1 and CDR2 sequences are MNHEY and SMNVEV (reference sequence). The CDR3 runs 14 residues. The V and J ends lost 4 bases and 5 bases, in that order; junction bases with no gene match: 5. The chain's CDR3 is CASSSTGGGETQYF. CDR3 nucleotide sequence: TGTGCCAGCAGTTCCACAGGGGGCGGGGAGACCCAGTACTTC.

The chain recombines TRBV10-3 with TRBJ2-2; no clear D. From germline, CDR1 is ENHRY and CDR2 SYGVKD. CDR3 length: 13 amino acids. Trimming shortened V by 6 bases and J by 8 bases, and 13 bases separated the two germline ends. CDR3 nucleotides: TGTGCCATCAGACCCACGGAAGTGGGGGAGCTGTTTTTT. Translation gives CAIRPTEVGELFF.

The V call is TRBV5-1, the J call TRBJ2-1; no firm D call. The CDR3 has 15 amino acids. V was cut by 0 bases and J by 6 bases, with 13 bases left in between. Germline V gives CDR1 SGHRS, CDR2 YFSETQ. CDR3: CASSLGASLGNEQFF. The CDR3 nucleotides are TGCGCCAGCAGCTTGGGCGCATCCTTGGGCAATGAGCAGTTCTTC.

In its sample, this clone was seen a few times. This chain connects TRBV6-1 to TRBJ2-6; D unresolved. The V gene's germline CDR1 is MNHNS and CDR2 SASEGT. Trimming left V 4 bases short and J 4 bases short, with 8 bases between. The CDR3 extends over 14 amino acids. The chain's CDR3 is CASSGLWGANVLTF. The CDR3 nucleotides are TGTGCCAGCAGTGGACTGTGGGGGGCCAACGTCCTGACTTTC.

This chain links TRBV10-3 with TRBJ1-1, with D possibly matching TRBD1 (6 bases). The V gene's germline CDR1 is ENHRY and CDR2 SYGVKD. Trimming pared 3 bases from V and 1 base from J, leaving 12 bases between. This CDR3 has 15 amino acids. The DNA for the CDR3 is TGTGCCATCAGTGATTCCGGGGGGCGGAACACTGAAGCTTTCTTT. Its translation is CAISDSGGRNTEAFF.

The table lists this clone with a count of one. V is TRBV5-4 and J is TRBJ2-3; no definite D call. V lost 0 bases and J 4 bases, leaving 6 bases between the germline ends. Germline CDR1 SGHNT, CDR2 YYREEE (reference sequence). The CDR3 totals 13 residues. In DNA, the CDR3 is TGTGCCAGCAGCTTGGCTGGCGCAGATACGCAGTATTTT. Protein product: CASSLAGADTQYF.

This chain uses TRBV7-6 with TRBJ1-6, with 9 bases that match TRBD1. V trimming: 3 bases; J trimming: 7 bases; junction bases outside the gene matches: 4. From germline, CDR1 is SGHVS and CDR2 FNYEAQ. The CDR3 is made up of 15 amino acids. In DNA form, the CDR3 reads TGTGCCAGCAGCTTGTTGGACAGGGGAAATTCACCCCTCCACTTT. Protein product: CASSLLDRGNSPLHF.

V gene TRBV29-1 combines with J gene TRBJ2-5; D could derive from TRBD1 or TRBD2 (6 bases each). V dropped 7 bases and J dropped 7 bases, with 28 bases sitting between them. CDR3 length: 16 residues. Per the germline V gene, CDR1 is SQVTM and CDR2 is ANQGSEA. The CDR3 reads CSAMLSTGADLGTQYF. CDR3 nucleotides: TGCAGCGCCATGCTATCAACGGGGGCTGACTTAGGGACCCAGTACTTC.